This TCR beta chain was sequenced for a study of cytotoxic CD8 clonotypes in ibrutinib-treated CLL. TCRdb's copy holds only in-frame clones and misses some; the assay was immunoSEQ multiplex PCR. This table holds around 250,000 clones, 70% found once. CDR3 length: 11 residues. V dropped 5 bases and J dropped 13 bases, with 15 bases sitting between them. The V gene's germline CDR1 is DFQATT and CDR2 SNEGSKA (reference sequence). The TCR originated in a human donor with chronic lymphocytic leukemia. The material was PBMCs, obtained after 24 months of ibrutinib treatment. V gene TRBV20-1 combines with J gene TRBJ2-1; TRBD2 is a possible D gene (6 bases). This CDR3 is CSAVAGTLQFF. For the CDR3, the DNA is TGCAGTGCTGTAGCCGGGACTCTTCAGTTCTTC.